This is a list of T cell receptor beta chains from one sample in a study of OX40 agonist ivuxolimab in advanced cancers. Sequencing used immunoSEQ multiplex PCR; TCRdb keeps in-frame clones, though not all of them. The sample yields about 46,000 clones, about 90% seen once. The sequencing used CD4+ or CD8+ T cells sorted from blood, collected in a trial of the OX40 agonist ivuxolimab. The receptors were gathered from an adult with an advanced solid tumor such as melanoma, head and neck, liver or kidney cancer. Each CDR3 is given with its conserved first and last residue. The order of the fields is D gene, clone size, J gene, V gene, CDR3 DNA, CDR3 protein. The D gene is left open where the match is weak. Some rows mark clone size as missing; the rest say once, few, many or name a class of expanded clone.

d_call: .
clone_size: .
j_call: TRBJ2-2
v_call: TRBV5-4
cdr3_nt: TGTGCCAGCAGCTTGAAGGGAACCGGGGAGCTGTTTTTT
cdr3_aa: CASSLKGTGELFF

d_call: .
clone_size: .
j_call: TRBJ1-1
v_call: TRBV30
cdr3_nt: TGTGCCTGGAGCTCCAAGGGTGGTTTGAGGAACCCTGAAGCTTTCTTT
cdr3_aa: CAWSSKGGLRNPEAFF

d_call: TRBD1
clone_size: .
j_call: TRBJ2-7
v_call: TRBV27
cdr3_nt: TGTGCCAGCAGTTGGCCGGACAGGGGCCAATGGCAGTACTTC
cdr3_aa: CASSWPDRGQWQYF

d_call: .
clone_size: .
j_call: TRBJ2-5
v_call: TRBV10-2
cdr3_nt: TGCGCCAGCAGTGAAGGTCCCCGGGGGTCTAAAGAGACCCAGTACTTC
cdr3_aa: CASSEGPRGSKETQYF

d_call: .
clone_size: .
j_call: TRBJ2-5
v_call: TRBV5-1
cdr3_nt: TGCGCCAGCAGCTTGGATGGGGTCCCCGGCGCAGAGACCCAGTACTTC
cdr3_aa: CASSLDGVPGAETQYF

d_call: .
clone_size: once
j_call: TRBJ2-3
v_call: TRBV2
cdr3_nt: TGTGCCAGCTCTAGCGGAGGGGGGACAGATACGCAGTATTTT
cdr3_aa: CASSSGGGTDTQYF

d_call: .
clone_size: .
j_call: TRBJ2-5
v_call: TRBV7-9
cdr3_nt: TGTGCCAGCAGCACCCGGACATACGGGGAGACCCAGTACTTC
cdr3_aa: CASSTRTYGETQYF

d_call: TRBD2
clone_size: .
j_call: TRBJ2-1
v_call: TRBV9
cdr3_nt: TGTGCCAGCAGCCCGTTTGGCGGGGGGAGCTCCTACAATGAGCAGTTCTTC
cdr3_aa: CASSPFGGGSSYNEQFF

d_call: .
clone_size: once
j_call: TRBJ2-7
v_call: TRBV6-5
cdr3_nt: TGTGCCAGCAACGTACCGGGGGCGGGGTACGAGCAGTACTTC
cdr3_aa: CASNVPGAGYEQYF

d_call: .
clone_size: .
j_call: TRBJ2-5
v_call: TRBV28
cdr3_nt: TGTGCCAGCAGGGCAGGGGTCCTGGACGAGACCCAGTACTTC
cdr3_aa: CASRAGVLDETQYF

d_call: .
clone_size: .
j_call: TRBJ2-7
v_call: TRBV30
cdr3_nt: TGTGCCTGGAGTGTACGGAAAGTGGGCTACGAGCAGTACTTC
cdr3_aa: CAWSVRKVGYEQYF

d_call: TRBD1
clone_size: .
j_call: TRBJ2-1
v_call: TRBV30
cdr3_nt: TGTGCCTGGAGTCACAGGGGCGATGAGCAGTTCTTC
cdr3_aa: CAWSHRGDEQFF

d_call: .
clone_size: .
j_call: TRBJ1-2
v_call: TRBV5-1
cdr3_nt: TGCGCCAGCAGCTTGGCGGACACGGCTAACTATGGCTACACCTTC
cdr3_aa: CASSLADTANYGYTF

d_call: .
clone_size: .
j_call: TRBJ2-7
v_call: TRBV6-6
cdr3_nt: TGTGCCAGCCAATCAGCCAACTACGAGCAGTACTTC
cdr3_aa: CASQSANYEQYF

d_call: .
clone_size: .
j_call: TRBJ1-1
v_call: TRBV6-6
cdr3_nt: TGTGCCAGCGGGGACACTGAAGCTTTCTTT
cdr3_aa: CASGDTEAFF

d_call: .
clone_size: .
j_call: TRBJ2-3
v_call: TRBV5-1
cdr3_nt: TGCGCCAGCAGCGGCACTAGCACAGATACGCAGTATTTT
cdr3_aa: CASSGTSTDTQYF

d_call: .
clone_size: .
j_call: TRBJ1-1
v_call: TRBV30
cdr3_nt: TGTGCCTGCAGGGTGAACACTGAAGCTTTCTTT
cdr3_aa: CACRVNTEAFF

d_call: .
clone_size: .
j_call: TRBJ1-1
v_call: TRBV11-2
cdr3_nt: TGTGCCAGCAGCCACTCGGGCTCAGTGAACACTGAAGCTTTCTTT
cdr3_aa: CASSHSGSVNTEAFF

d_call: .
clone_size: .
j_call: TRBJ2-7
v_call: TRBV21-1
cdr3_nt: TGTGCCAGCAGCAGCCTGCCAGGGGGGGTGGAGCAGTACTTC
cdr3_aa: CASSSLPGGVEQYF

d_call: TRBD1
clone_size: once
j_call: TRBJ1-2
v_call: TRBV2
cdr3_nt: TGTGCCAGCAGTGGGGACAGGATCAACTATGGCTATACCTTC
cdr3_aa: CASSGDRINYGYTF

d_call: TRBD1
clone_size: .
j_call: TRBJ2-7
v_call: TRBV10-3
cdr3_nt: TGTGCCATCAGCGGTAGAGGGACAGGGGTCTACGAGCAGTACTTC
cdr3_aa: CAISGRGTGVYEQYF

d_call: .
clone_size: .
j_call: TRBJ2-5
v_call: TRBV9
cdr3_nt: TGTGCCAGCAGCCCCACTCTGGGGGCGTCGGGCCAAGAGACCCAGTACTTC
cdr3_aa: CASSPTLGASGQETQYF

d_call: .
clone_size: .
j_call: TRBJ1-6
v_call: TRBV2
cdr3_nt: TGTGCCAGCAGGAGGGACGGGAGCTATAATTCACCCCTCCACTTT
cdr3_aa: CASRRDGSYNSPLHF

d_call: .
clone_size: .
j_call: TRBJ2-3
v_call: TRBV28
cdr3_nt: TGTGCCAGCAGTTTCCACCTCAGCACAGATACGCAGTATTTT
cdr3_aa: CASSFHLSTDTQYF

d_call: .
clone_size: .
j_call: TRBJ1-1
v_call: TRBV28
cdr3_nt: TGTGCCAGTACGAGTGGCCAGGGCAGGACTGAAGCTTTCTTT
cdr3_aa: CASTSGQGRTEAFF

d_call: TRBD1
clone_size: .
j_call: TRBJ2-5
v_call: TRBV6-6
cdr3_nt: TGTGCCAGCAGTTACGAGACAGGGGTAGGGGAGACCCAGTACTTC
cdr3_aa: CASSYETGVGETQYF

d_call: TRBD1
clone_size: once
j_call: TRBJ2-1
v_call: TRBV5-6
cdr3_nt: TGTGCCAGCAGCATAAGGGACAGGGGGCCTTTGCATGAGCAGTTCTTC
cdr3_aa: CASSIRDRGPLHEQFF

d_call: TRBD1
clone_size: .
j_call: TRBJ2-1
v_call: TRBV19
cdr3_nt: TGTGCCAGTAGTATAGATCGCGCCGGGACAGCCTCCTACAATGAGCAGTTCTTC
cdr3_aa: CASSIDRAGTASYNEQFF

d_call: TRBD1
clone_size: .
j_call: TRBJ1-6
v_call: TRBV5-1
cdr3_nt: TGCGCCAGCAGCTTGGCCGGGACAGGGCCTTCACCCCTCCACTTT
cdr3_aa: CASSLAGTGPSPLHF

d_call: .
clone_size: .
j_call: TRBJ2-4
v_call: TRBV7-5
cdr3_nt: TGTGCCAGGAACAAATCCAAAAACATTCAGTACTTC
cdr3_aa: CARNKSKNIQYF

d_call: .
clone_size: .
j_call: TRBJ1-4
v_call: TRBV15
cdr3_nt: TGTGCCACCAGCGGAGGGAGCGCGGAAAAACTGTTTTTT
cdr3_aa: CATSGGSAEKLFF

d_call: TRBD2
clone_size: once
j_call: TRBJ2-3
v_call: TRBV5-1
cdr3_nt: TGCGCCAGCAGCTTGGGAGCGGTAGCGGGGGTGTCAGATACGCAGTATTTT
cdr3_aa: CASSLGAVAGVSDTQYF

d_call: .
clone_size: .
j_call: TRBJ1-2
v_call: TRBV28
cdr3_nt: TGTGCCAGCACCCTCAGCCTCGGTGGCTACACCTTC
cdr3_aa: CASTLSLGGYTF

d_call: TRBD2
clone_size: .
j_call: TRBJ2-1
v_call: TRBV5-5
cdr3_nt: TGTGCCAGCAGCACCGGACTAGCGGGAGGGCCCGGTGAGCAGTTCTTC
cdr3_aa: CASSTGLAGGPGEQFF

d_call: .
clone_size: few
j_call: TRBJ2-2
v_call: TRBV6-6
cdr3_nt: TGTGCCAGCAGTTACCTCAAGGGGATCGGGGAGCTGTTTTTT
cdr3_aa: CASSYLKGIGELFF

d_call: TRBD1
clone_size: few
j_call: TRBJ1-4
v_call: TRBV28
cdr3_nt: TGTGCCAGCAGTCCAGAACAGGGGAGGCATGAAAAACTGTTTTTT
cdr3_aa: CASSPEQGRHEKLFF

d_call: .
clone_size: .
j_call: TRBJ2-5
v_call: TRBV7-3
cdr3_nt: TGTGCCAGCAGCCGGACAGTTCAAGAGACCCAGTACTTC
cdr3_aa: CASSRTVQETQYF

d_call: .
clone_size: .
j_call: TRBJ2-7
v_call: TRBV7-2
cdr3_nt: TGTGCCAGCAGCTTAGGTGGGCAGGGTCCCTACGAGCAGTACTTC
cdr3_aa: CASSLGGQGPYEQYF

d_call: .
clone_size: .
j_call: TRBJ1-1
v_call: TRBV11-2
cdr3_nt: TGTGCCAGCAGCTTAGTCGGAACTGAAGCTTTCTTT
cdr3_aa: CASSLVGTEAFF

d_call: .
clone_size: .
j_call: TRBJ2-2
v_call: TRBV28
cdr3_nt: TGTGCCAGCAGTTTATACGACGTTCAGCTGTTTTTT
cdr3_aa: CASSLYDVQLFF

d_call: .
clone_size: .
j_call: TRBJ1-2
v_call: TRBV5-1
cdr3_nt: TGCGCCAGCAGCTTGCGGGGGGACTATGGCTACACCTTC
cdr3_aa: CASSLRGDYGYTF

d_call: .
clone_size: few
j_call: TRBJ2-7
v_call: TRBV7-9
cdr3_nt: TGTGCCAGCAGCTTAGGGGGTCGGGACGAGCAGTACTTC
cdr3_aa: CASSLGGRDEQYF

d_call: TRBD2
clone_size: .
j_call: TRBJ2-1
v_call: TRBV27
cdr3_nt: TGTGCCAGCACCCCTTTACTAGCGGGGGGGCCACGTAATGAGCAGTTCTTC
cdr3_aa: CASTPLLAGGPRNEQFF

d_call: .
clone_size: .
j_call: TRBJ1-2
v_call: TRBV5-8
cdr3_nt: TGTGCCAGCAGTCCTCGGGGAGCGACGAACTATGGCTACACCTTC
cdr3_aa: CASSPRGATNYGYTF

d_call: .
clone_size: .
j_call: TRBJ2-5
v_call: TRBV28
cdr3_nt: TGTGTCAGCAGCGTATCAAATGGAGAGACCCAGTACTTC
cdr3_aa: CVSSVSNGETQYF

d_call: TRBD1
clone_size: once
j_call: TRBJ1-1
v_call: TRBV7-9
cdr3_nt: TGTGCCAGCAGCTTGAGGGGGCAGACTGAAGCTTTCTTT
cdr3_aa: CASSLRGQTEAFF

d_call: .
clone_size: once
j_call: TRBJ2-3
v_call: TRBV9
cdr3_nt: TGTGCCAGCAGCGTTGTCGTAAGCGATACGCAGTATTTT
cdr3_aa: CASSVVVSDTQYF

d_call: TRBD1
clone_size: few
j_call: TRBJ1-6
v_call: TRBV7-9
cdr3_nt: TGTGCCAGCAGCTTAGGGGGCCGACAGGGGGAATCACCCCTCCACTTT
cdr3_aa: CASSLGGRQGESPLHF

d_call: TRBD1
clone_size: .
j_call: TRBJ2-7
v_call: TRBV14
cdr3_nt: TGTGCCAGCAGCCAGACAGGGTCCTTCTCCGAGCAGTACTTC
cdr3_aa: CASSQTGSFSEQYF